Below, 23 T cell receptor beta chains from the same sample are listed, as sequenced in a study of long-term antiretroviral therapy in people with HIV. Survey-level immunoSEQ v3.0 assays were run. Measured with immunoSEQ multiplex PCR; TCRdb has only the in-frame clones, and not every one. The sample has approximately 12,000 clones; 83% are singletons. The source material was unsorted PBMCs, sampled 3.4 years after starting antiretroviral therapy. These receptors came from a man aged 35 to 55 with HIV.

Only one count was recorded for this clone. This chain joins TRBV10-3 and TRBJ1-1; D is ambiguous. CDR1 is ENHRY and CDR2 is SYGVKD in the germline V gene. This CDR3 spans 13 amino acids. Trimming removed 2 bases at V and 1 base at J, with 5 bases between. The CDR3, as DNA: TGTGCCATCAGTGAGATAGGGAACACTGAAGCTTTCTTT. Protein product: CAISEIGNTEAFF.

The genes are TRBV7-9 and TRBJ2-7, with 13 nucleotides matching TRBD2. The V gene's germline CDR1 is SEHNR and CDR2 FQNEAQ (reference sequence). The length of the CDR3 is 17 residues. With V trimmed by 4 bases and J by 3 bases, 9 bases remained unmatched. DNA of the CDR3: TGTGCCAGCAGCTCAATGACGGGACTAGCGGGACTCTACGAGCAGTACTTC. Translation gives CASSSMTGLAGLYEQYF.

V usage is TRBV4-3 and J usage is TRBJ1-2; D is undetermined. Germline assignment: CDR1 LGHNA and CDR2 YSLEER. This CDR3 is built from 15 residues. The V and J ends lost 0 bases and 1 base respectively, with 9 bases between them. The CDR3 DNA reads as TGCGCCAGCAGCCAAGATAAACAGAGTAACTATGGCTACACCTTC. Amino acids: CASSQDKQSNYGYTF.

This clone was recorded a few times. The gene calls are TRBV18 and TRBJ2-2, with D hard to call. CDR1 and CDR2 (germline): KGHSH, LQKENI. The CDR3 loop spans 14 amino acids. The ends were cut back, 8 bases at V and 0 bases at J, with 10 bases in the middle. The CDR3 protein is CASPLRPNTGELFF. The CDR3 DNA reads as TGTGCCAGCCCATTGAGACCGAACACCGGGGAGCTGTTTTTT.

The chain is built from TRBV5-4 and TRBJ1-1; TRBD1 might be the D (5 bases). This CDR3 spans 14 amino acids. Deletions cut 4 bases from V and 1 base from J, with 11 bases between. Per the germline V gene, CDR1 is SGHNT and CDR2 is YYREEE (reference sequence). The CDR3 DNA sequence: TGTGCCAGCAGCAGGGGACGGAGGAACACTGAAGCTTTCTTT. Translation: CASSRGRRNTEAFF.

The V call is TRBV27, the J call TRBJ2-1; TRBD2 matches at 10 bases. The V and J ends lost 2 bases and 9 bases, in that order; junction bases with no gene match: 7. The CDR3 totals 15 residues. Germline V gives CDR1 MNHEY, CDR2 SMNVEV (reference sequence). CDR3 coding DNA: TGTGCCAGCAGTTTAAGAGCGGGAGGGCCAGGTGAGCAGTTCTTC. Translating gives CASSLRAGGPGEQFF.

The V and J genes are TRBV28 and TRBJ2-2; TRBD1 might be the D (5 bases). The CDR3 is 15 residues long. With 6 bases removed from V and 5 bases from J, the gap between germline ends came to 16 bases. CDR1 is MDHEN and CDR2 is SYDVKM in the germline V gene. CDR3 sequence: CASSSRRVGTGELFF. CDR3 sequence (DNA): TGTGCCAGCAGCAGTCGCAGGGTAGGGACCGGGGAGCTGTTTTTT.

In its sample, this clone was seen once. The chain uses TRBV18 and TRBJ2-7; TRBD2 agrees at 9 bases. V shed 0 bases, J shed 2 bases, and the junction held 11 bases outside the gene matches. Germline CDR1 is KGHSH and CDR2 is LQKENI. This CDR3 is built from 18 residues. The CDR3 here is CASSPPGMSLAGPYEQYF. As DNA, the CDR3 is TGTGCCAGCTCACCACCGGGAATGAGTCTAGCGGGACCCTACGAGCAGTACTTC.

The J gene is TRBJ1-1, the V gene TRBV7-8; tentatively, D is TRBD1 (5 bases). The CDR3 spans 14 residues. Germline loops: CDR1 SGHVS, CDR2 FQNEAQ. V was clipped by 3 bases and J by 3 bases, with 11 bases between them. The CDR3 sequence is CASSFGVQDTEAFF. The CDR3 DNA reads TGTGCCAGCAGCTTCGGGGTACAGGACACTGAAGCTTTCTTT.

This chain joins TRBV6-4 and TRBJ2-2, with a possible D match to TRBD2 (6 bases). Trimming removed 0 bases from V and 1 base from J, with 6 bases in between. The CDR3 has 15 residues. The V gene's germline CDR1 is MRHNA and CDR2 SNTAGT. CDR3 nucleotides: TGTGCCAGCAGTGACTCTAGCGGGAACACCGGGGAGCTGTTTTTT. Residues: CASSDSSGNTGELFF.

The rearrangement links TRBV19 to TRBJ1-2, with 8 bases identical to TRBD1. Germline V CDR1 and CDR2: LNHDA, SQIVND (reference sequence). The trim removed 3 bases at V and 8 bases at J, leaving 11 bases unmatched. The length of the CDR3 is 15 residues. For the CDR3, the DNA is TGTGCCAGTAGTATCCGGGACAGGCCTTTGAGGGGCTACACCTTC. Translated: CASSIRDRPLRGYTF.

This chain links TRBV28 with TRBJ1-2, with 7 bases identical to TRBD1. Trimming took 4 bases from V and 8 from J; bases not matched to a gene: 10. The CDR3 runs 14 residues. The germline V gene encodes CDR1 MDHEN and CDR2 SYDVKM. The CDR3 sequence: CASSYRGRAGGYTF. In DNA form, the CDR3 reads TGTGCCAGCAGTTACAGGGGCCGGGCGGGAGGCTACACCTTC.

J is TRBJ2-6 and V is TRBV4-3; 8 bases agree with TRBD2. The CDR3 is made up of 16 amino acids. Looked up from germline, CDR1 is LGHNA and CDR2 is YSLEER. V lost 0 bases, J lost 2 bases, and 0 bases stayed unmatched. The CDR3: CASSQDGGAGANVLTF. The CDR3 DNA reads TGCGCCAGCAGCCAAGACGGGGGGGCTGGGGCCAACGTCCTGACTTTC.

The chain is built from TRBV11-2 and TRBJ2-7, with unresolved D. This CDR3 region has 15 residues. Germline V gene data show CDR1 as SGHAT and CDR2 as FQNNGV. Trimming removed 1 base at V and 5 bases at J, with 15 bases between. CDR3 DNA sequence: TGTGCCAGCAGCTTAGCTTCTCCAGAAAACCACGAGCAGTACTTC. Amino acid sequence: CASSLASPENHEQYF.

The rearrangement links TRBV30 to TRBJ2-2; a possible D gene is TRBD1 (6 bases). Germline CDR1 is GTSNPN and CDR2 is SVGIG (reference sequence). The CDR3 has 15 amino acids. Trimming took 0 bases from V and 2 from J, leaving 10 bases between them. This chain's CDR3 is CAWSVLGGNTGELFF. The CDR3 coding sequence is TGTGCCTGGAGTGTACTAGGGGGTAACACCGGGGAGCTGTTTTTT.

The chain combines TRBV7-9 with TRBJ2-2, with TRBD2 as a possible D gene (5 bases). Germline loops: CDR1 SEHNR, CDR2 FQNEAQ (reference sequence). Trimming removed 1 base at V and 5 bases at J, with 8 bases between. The CDR3 spans 14 residues. The CDR3 DNA is TGTGCCAGCAGCTTAGTGCGGGCAACCGGGGAGCTGTTTTTT. Protein product: CASSLVRATGELFF.

The CDR3 nucleotides read TGTGCCAGCATCCGGGGCTATGACACAAACACTGAAGCTTTCTTT. It codes for CASIRGYDTNTEAFF. The V call is TRBV2, the J call TRBJ1-1, with D perhaps matching TRBD1 (5 bases). V was trimmed by 7 bases and J by 2 bases, leaving 17 bases between them. This CDR3 comprises 15 residues. In germline, CDR1 is SNHLY, CDR2 FYNNEI.

The genes are TRBV11-2 and TRBJ2-5; D not resolved. Between the trimmed V and J ends, which lost 2 bases and 2 bases, there was a span of 12 bases. The CDR3 contains 15 residues. Germline V lookup: CDR1 SGHAT, CDR2 FQNNGV. CDR3 residues: CASSLLWGNQETQYF. Here the CDR3 DNA reads TGTGCCAGCAGCTTATTATGGGGAAATCAAGAGACCCAGTACTTC.

J is TRBJ2-2 and V is TRBV2; 13 bases align to TRBD2. V was clipped by 4 bases and J by 6 bases; unmatched bases: 2. Germline V gene lookup returns CDR1 SNHLY and CDR2 FYNNEI. The length of the CDR3 is 15 residues. The CDR3 protein is CASSGTSGSPGELFF. CDR3 sequence (DNA): TGTGCCAGCAGTGGGACTAGCGGGAGTCCCGGGGAGCTGTTTTTT. Full variable domain (rest looked up from reference TRBV2 and TRBJ2-2): EPEVTQTPSHQVTQMGQEVILRCVPISNHLYFYWYRQILGQKVEFLVSFYNNEISEKSEIFDDQFSVERPDGSNFTLKIRSTKLEDSAMYFCASSGTSGSPGELFFGEGSRLTVL.

This clone was counted only a few times. V gene TRBV7-3 combines with J gene TRBJ2-2; 10 positions agree with TRBD2. This CDR3 has 16 amino acids. Trimming cost V 2 bases and J 6 bases; bases outside gene matches: 6. CDR1 and CDR2 from the germline V gene are SGHTA and FQGTGA. CDR3: CASSLYASGRSGELFF. CDR3 DNA sequence: TGTGCCAGCAGCTTATATGCTAGCGGGAGATCCGGGGAGCTGTTTTTT.

This clone came up a few times. This specimen includes other DNA sequences encoding the same CDR3. V is TRBV29-1 and J is TRBJ2-7, with D possibly TRBD2 on 5 matching bases. From germline, CDR1 is SQVTM and CDR2 ANQGSEA. The V gene lost 3 bases and the J gene lost 1 base, with 7 bases spanning the gap. The CDR3 covers 12 residues. The CDR3 sequence: CSVDTGSYEQYF. For the CDR3, the DNA is TGCAGCGTTGATACGGGGTCCTACGAGCAGTACTTC.

V usage is TRBV28 and J usage is TRBJ2-1; 8 bases fit TRBD1. From germline, CDR1 is MDHEN and CDR2 SYDVKM. The CDR3 is 15 residues long. The ends lost 6 bases at V and 7 bases at J; junction bases unmatched: 11. The CDR3: CASSTARQGWNEQFF. Here the CDR3 DNA reads TGTGCCAGCAGCACTGCAAGACAGGGGTGGAATGAGCAGTTCTTC.

This sequence joins TRBV9 and TRBJ2-5, with D hard to call. Germline values: CDR1 SGDLS, CDR2 YYNGEE. Trimming shortened V by 4 bases and J by 5 bases, and 24 bases separated the two germline ends. CDR3 length: 17 amino acids. CDR3 loop: CASSSPKFSPWTETQYF. CDR3 nucleotides: TGTGCCAGCAGCTCTCCCAAGTTTAGCCCGTGGACCGAGACCCAGTACTTC.